These T cell receptor beta chains were read from a single sample in a study of identical twins. MiXCR, applied by TCRdb to the 5' RACE reads, yields one record per CDR3 protein. The profile shows fewer than 900,000 distinct CDR3 sequences, approximately 21% of them singletons. The same specimen was also included in a second study, on T cells expressing NK-cell markers.

The sequencing input was PBMCs. Every receptor here comes from a woman aged 18-29 years in good health. CDR3s include the opening cysteine and the closing phenylalanine or tryptophan.

v_call,j_call,cdr3_aa
TRBV7-9,TRBJ2-6,CATPLGSGANVLTF
TRBV9,TRBJ2-2,CASSREIGFTGELFF
TRBV20-1,TRBJ2-7,CSARDPKTDYEQYF
TRBV25-1,TRBJ2-7,CASGEGWNEQYF
TRBV9,TRBJ1-1,CASSAYRTVNTEAFF
TRBV19,TRBJ2-1,CASRQGASYNEQFF
TRBV12-3/TRBV12-4,TRBJ2-1,CASSSLPSNEQFF
TRBV20-1,TRBJ2-3,CSARQYVDTQYF
TRBV3-1,TRBJ2-3,CASSQDRVFTDTQYF
TRBV6-1,TRBJ2-5,CASIGLAGRQVETQYF
TRBV24-1,TRBJ1-3,CATTQVSGIYF
TRBV6-5,TRBJ2-3,CASSYQGKDTQYF
TRBV4-3,TRBJ2-5,CASSQAGGASGETQYF
TRBV7-8,TRBJ1-5,CASSPTRTGRQPQHF
TRBV7-9,TRBJ2-2,CASSRTSGRAAGELFF
TRBV27,TRBJ1-1,CASSFGTGVLTEAFF
TRBV12-3/TRBV12-4,TRBJ1-2,CASSIAIGANYGYTF
TRBV20-1,TRBJ2-1,CSASAPRPEQFF
TRBV5-1,TRBJ2-2,CASRASGGANTGELFF
TRBV3-1,TRBJ2-1,CASCKEVAWGPGSEQFF